This TCR beta chain emerged from a study of blood T cell repertoires in COVID-19. Study-wide background: PBMCs, B-cell-depleted T cells, or T cells provided the cDNA or gDNA that made up the material.

The participants were between roughly 18 and 89 years old and came from under 25 US areas. Participants had their cohort set by participant-reported clinical history. Losses at the gene ends were 4 bases for V and 8 bases for J; bases not matched to a gene: 9. The germline CDR1 and CDR2 sequences are SGHTA and FQGNSA. The length of the CDR3 is 15 residues. Sequencing was performed with immunoSEQ multiplex PCR; in TCRdb, only in-frame clones are kept and a portion is missing. The sample records 200,000 to 250,000 clones, 80% to 90% being singletons. The origin of this receptor is a woman aged 45-65 years with acute COVID-19. The rearrangement joins TRBV7-2 to TRBJ2-1; TRBD2 aligns across 9 bases. Sequenced sample: PBMCs or T cells enriched from blood (not recorded which). The CDR3 DNA sequence: TGTGCCAGCAGCTGGGAGGCGGGAGGGCCTGATGAGCAGTTCTTC. Its translation is CASSWEAGGPDEQFF.